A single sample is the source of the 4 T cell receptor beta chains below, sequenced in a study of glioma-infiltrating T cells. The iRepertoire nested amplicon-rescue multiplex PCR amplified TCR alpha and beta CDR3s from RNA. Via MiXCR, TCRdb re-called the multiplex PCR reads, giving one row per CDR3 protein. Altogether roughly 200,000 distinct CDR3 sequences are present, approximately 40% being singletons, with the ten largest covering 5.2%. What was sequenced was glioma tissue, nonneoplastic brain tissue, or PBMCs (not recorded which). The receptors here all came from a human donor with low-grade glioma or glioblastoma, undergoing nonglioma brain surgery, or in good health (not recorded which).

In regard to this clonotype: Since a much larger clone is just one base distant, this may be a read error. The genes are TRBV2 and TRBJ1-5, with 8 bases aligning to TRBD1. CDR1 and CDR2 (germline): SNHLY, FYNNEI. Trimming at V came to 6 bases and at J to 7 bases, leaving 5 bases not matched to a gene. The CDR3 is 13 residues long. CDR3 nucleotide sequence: TGTGCCAGCAGGACAGGGGAGGGGCAGCCCCAGCATTTT. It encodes CASRTGEGQPQHF.

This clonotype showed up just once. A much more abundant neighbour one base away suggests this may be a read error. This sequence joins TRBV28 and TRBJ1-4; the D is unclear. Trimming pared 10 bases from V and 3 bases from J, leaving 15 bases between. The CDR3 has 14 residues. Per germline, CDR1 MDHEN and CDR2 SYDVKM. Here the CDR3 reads CAISQVGPNEKLFF. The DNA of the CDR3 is TGTGCCATCTCCCAGGTGGGTCCTAATGAAAAACTGTTTTTT.

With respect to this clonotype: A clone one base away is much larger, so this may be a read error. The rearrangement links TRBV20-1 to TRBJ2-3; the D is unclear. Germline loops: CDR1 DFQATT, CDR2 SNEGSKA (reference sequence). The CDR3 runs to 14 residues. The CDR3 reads CSAIFGRNADTQYF. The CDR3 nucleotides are TGCAGTGCTATTTTCGGTAGGAACGCAGATACACAGTATTTT.

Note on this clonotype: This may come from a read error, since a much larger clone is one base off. The CDR3 sequence is CARSQDGGENQPQHF. CDR3 sequence (DNA): TGTGCCAGAAGCCAAGATGGGGGGGAAAATCAGCCCCAGCATTTT. The V and J genes are TRBV4-2 and TRBJ1-5; the D gene is possibly TRBD1 (5 bases). The CDR3 totals 15 residues. Germline lookup yields CDR1 LGHNA and CDR2 YNFKEQ.